The 21 T cell receptor beta chains below all came from one sample that was sequenced in a study of T-cell memory formation after mild COVID-19. Each CDR3 protein gets one entry after TCRdb re-called the 5' RACE reads with MiXCR. This sample has some 450,000 distinct CDR3 sequences; around 20% occur once, and the top ten carry roughly 8.4%. What was sequenced was PBMCs or a T cell subset sorted from them (not recorded which). Every receptor here comes from an adult woman who had mild COVID-19 (a few samples of this study predate the infection). Cell type and time point are not known.

With respect to this clonotype: Mismatch with germline at one junction end may stem from a read error. This sequence joins TRBV7-7 and TRBJ2-2; D is uncertain. Germline CDR1 is SSHAT and CDR2 is FNYEAQ (reference sequence). The CDR3 consists of 13 residues. The CDR3 loop is CASSPPASGELFF. In nucleotides, the CDR3 is TGTGCTAGCAGCCCCCCTGCTTCCGGGGAGCTGTTTTTT.

The table lists this clonotype with a few counts. The chain uses TRBV25-1 and TRBJ1-2; D perhaps matches TRBD1 (5 bases). Deletions cut 7 bases from V and 2 bases from J, with 20 bases between. Germline CDR1 reads MGHDK; CDR2 reads SYGVNS. The CDR3 contains 16 residues. DNA for the CDR3: TGTGCCAGCAATGGCCGCCTGGGACTCGAGAACTATGGCTACACCTTC. Protein product: CASNGRLGLENYGYTF.

This clonotype appeared a few times. The chain recombines TRBV5-1 with TRBJ2-6; D unclear. CDR3 length equals 16 residues. With 0 bases removed from V and 0 bases from J, the gap between germline ends came to 7 bases. CDR1 is SGHRS and CDR2 is YFSETQ in the germline V gene. CDR3 in amino acids: CASSLVGNSGANVLTF. As DNA, the CDR3 is TGCGCCAGCAGCTTGGTAGGGAACTCTGGGGCCAACGTCCTGACTTTC.

This clonotype has a count of ten or more. This CDR3 is CSARQGSSYEQYF. The CDR3, as DNA: TGCAGTGCTCGACAGGGGTCCTCCTACGAGCAGTACTTC. V gene TRBV20-1 combines with J gene TRBJ2-7; 8 nucleotides align to TRBD1. The CDR3 runs 13 residues. Losses at the gene ends were 5 bases for V and 0 bases for J; bases not matched to a gene: 3. Germline CDR1 DFQATT, CDR2 SNEGSKA (reference sequence).

In its sample, this clonotype was seen a few times. This chain links TRBV7-9 with TRBJ2-1; D possibly matches TRBD1 or TRBD2 (6 bases each). The CDR3 sequence is 11 residues long. Germline loops: CDR1 SEHNR, CDR2 FQNEAQ (reference sequence). Trimming left V 1 base short and J 12 bases short, with 7 bases between. The CDR3 protein is CASSLEGGQFF. CDR3 DNA sequence: TGTGCCAGCAGCTTAGAGGGGGGGCAGTTCTTC.

This clonotype was seen more than once but under ten times. This chain links TRBV5-1 with TRBJ1-1, with 7 bases identical to TRBD1. Per the germline V gene, CDR1 is SGHRS and CDR2 is YFSETQ. This CDR3 contains 13 residues. V lost 0 bases to trimming and J lost 7 bases; unmatched junction nucleotides: 3. In nucleotides, the CDR3 is TGCGCCAGCAGCTTGGAGAGGGACAGTGAAGCTTTCTTT. It yields the protein CASSLERDSEAFF.

This clonotype was detected ten times or more. V gene TRBV9 combines with J gene TRBJ2-1, with TRBD2 identical over 8 bases. V lost 4 bases, J lost 13 bases, and 7 bases stayed unmatched. Germline V gene sequence: CDR1 SGDLS, CDR2 YYNGEE. CDR3 length: 12 amino acids. Here the CDR3 DNA reads TGTGCCAGCAGCTCACACCGGGGGGGTCAGTTCTTC. Protein: CASSSHRGGQFF.

This clonotype occurred many times. The chain couples TRBV7-6 to TRBJ1-4, with D tentatively TRBD1 (6 bases). From germline, CDR1 is SGHVS and CDR2 FNYEAQ. V lost 3 bases, J lost 3 bases, and 11 bases lay in between. The CDR3 has 15 residues. The CDR3 nucleotides read TGTGCCAGCAGCTTCTTGGGGGCTCCTAATGAAAAACTGTTTTTT. Amino acid sequence: CASSFLGAPNEKLFF.

This chain connects TRBV7-3 to TRBJ2-5; 7 bases fit TRBD2. CDR1 SGHTA and CDR2 FQGTGA come from the germline V gene. J lost 7 bases, V lost 2 bases, and 7 bases had no gene match. CDR3 length: 14 residues. The CDR3 sequence: CASSLFAGDGTQYF. CDR3 DNA sequence: TGTGCCAGCAGCTTATTTGCGGGGGATGGGACCCAGTACTTC.

This clonotype was seen a few times. The V call is TRBV9, the J call TRBJ1-6; D is perhaps TRBD1 (6 bases). Trimming cost V 0 bases and J 9 bases, with 13 bases left between them. Germline loops: CDR1 SGDLS, CDR2 YYNGEE. This CDR3 has 15 amino acids. CDR3: CASSVEGGSGSPLHF. The DNA for the CDR3 is TGTGCCAGCAGCGTAGAGGGGGGAAGTGGTTCACCCCTCCACTTT.

This sequence joins TRBV13 and TRBJ1-1, with TRBD1 identical over 7 bases. V shed 4 bases and J 5 bases; nucleotides not matched to a gene: 7. The CDR3 length is 14 residues. The germline CDR1 and CDR2 sequences are PRHDT and FYEKMQ (reference sequence). The CDR3 loop reads CASSSMDRRTEAFF. The DNA of the CDR3 is TGTGCCAGCAGCTCTATGGACAGGAGGACTGAAGCTTTCTTT.

This clonotype has only a few counts. The gene calls are TRBV12-3 or TRBV12-4 and TRBJ2-7, with a tentative D call TRBD1 (6 bases). The CDR3 spans 15 residues. The germline V and J ends were trimmed by 6 bases and 8 bases, with 23 bases remaining between them. As DNA, the CDR3 is TGTGCCAGCAGCCTTTCCGCGACAGGCGAGGGTAAGCAGTACTTC. Translated, it gives CASSLSATGEGKQYF.

The CDR3 loop is CASSASIRQPQHF. Written as DNA, the CDR3 is TGTGCCAGCAGCGCCTCAATCAGGCAGCCCCAGCATTTT. This chain uses TRBV11-2 with TRBJ1-5, with D uncertain. Germline assignment: CDR1 SGHAT and CDR2 FQNNGV. V lost 5 bases to trimming and J lost 7 bases, with 12 bases between them. The CDR3 extends over 13 amino acids.

This CDR3 reads CASRGGNTEAFF. CDR3 nucleotides: TGTGCCAGCAGAGGTGGGAACACTGAAGCTTTCTTT. V is TRBV3-1 and J is TRBJ1-1; D is uncertain. Between the trimmed V and J ends, which lost 6 bases and 1 base, there was a span of 6 bases. Germline CDR1 and CDR2: LGHDT and YNNKEL (reference sequence). The CDR3 totals 12 residues.

This rearrangement joins TRBV6-2 or TRBV6-3 to TRBJ1-4, with a tentative D call TRBD1 (5 bases). The CDR3 consists of 16 residues. CDR1 and CDR2 from the germline V gene are MNHEY and SVGEGT. Trimming took 5 bases from V and 8 from J, leaving 21 bases between them. The CDR3 reads CASSPGTAFGREKLFF. For the CDR3, the DNA is TGTGCCAGCAGTCCCGGGACCGCCTTCGGGAGGGAAAAACTGTTTTTT.

This clonotype was recorded a few times. V usage is TRBV5-1 and J usage is TRBJ2-1; the D is unclear. Trimming pared 0 bases from V and 9 bases from J, leaving 16 bases between. CDR3 size: 15 residues. Germline V gene lookup returns CDR1 SGHRS and CDR2 YFSETQ. The CDR3, as DNA: TGCGCCAGCAGCTTGGAGGCCAGTTCGTTGGGTGAGCAGTTCTTC. Amino acids: CASSLEASSLGEQFF.

The CDR3 is CATSDRAAGFYYNEQFF. Written as DNA, the CDR3 is TGTGCCACCAGTGACCGTGCAGCGGGGTTTTACTACAATGAGCAGTTCTTC. The chain has TRBV24-1 and TRBJ2-1; TRBD2 agrees at 7 bases. The germline V gene encodes CDR1 KGHDR and CDR2 SFDVKD. V was pared by 4 bases and J by 3 bases, with 11 bases of the junction left unmatched. The CDR3 loop spans 17 amino acids.

This chain links TRBV12-3 or TRBV12-4 with TRBJ1-1; weak D call: TRBD1 (5 bases). V was shortened by 3 bases and J by 5 bases, with 10 bases between the two germline ends. The CDR3 has 13 amino acids. CDR3 sequence (DNA): TGTGCCAGCAGTTTTGCCCGGGGGACTGAAGCTTTCTTT. The encoded protein is CASSFARGTEAFF.

The CDR3 here is CSAARTATETQYF. The DNA for the CDR3 is TGCAGTGCTGCCCGGACTGCTACAGAGACCCAGTACTTC. The rearrangement joins TRBV20-1 to TRBJ2-5; TRBD2 is a possible D gene (5 bases). The CDR3 totals 13 residues. The germline V gene encodes CDR1 DFQATT and CDR2 SNEGSKA (reference sequence). The V and J ends lost 5 bases and 4 bases respectively, with 14 bases between them.

The rearrangement joins TRBV5-1 to TRBJ2-3, with a tentative D call TRBD1 (6 bases). CDR3 length equals 14 residues. The germline V gene has CDR1 SGHRS and CDR2 YFSETQ. Trimming left V 4 bases short and J 4 bases short, with 13 bases between. CDR3 in DNA: TGCGCCAGCAGCGTGCAGGGGTTGGCAGATACGCAGTATTTT. The encoded protein is CASSVQGLADTQYF. The full variable domain, rest sourced from reference TRBV5-1 and TRBJ2-3, is KAGVTQTPRYLIKTRGQQVTLSCSPISGHRSVSWYQQTPGQGLQFLFEYFSETQRNKGNFPGRFSGRQFSNSRSEMNVSTLELGDSALYLCASSVQGLADTQYFGPGTRLTVL.

This clonotype turned up a few times. This chain joins TRBV13 and TRBJ1-2; D is possibly TRBD1 (6 bases). Between the trimmed V and J ends, which lost 1 base and 6 bases, there was a span of 9 bases. The CDR3 is 13 amino acids. CDR1 is PRHDT, CDR2 FYEKMQ, per germline (reference sequence). In DNA form, the CDR3 reads TGTGCCAGCAGCTTAGTAACAGGGAATGGCTACACCTTC. This encodes CASSLVTGNGYTF.